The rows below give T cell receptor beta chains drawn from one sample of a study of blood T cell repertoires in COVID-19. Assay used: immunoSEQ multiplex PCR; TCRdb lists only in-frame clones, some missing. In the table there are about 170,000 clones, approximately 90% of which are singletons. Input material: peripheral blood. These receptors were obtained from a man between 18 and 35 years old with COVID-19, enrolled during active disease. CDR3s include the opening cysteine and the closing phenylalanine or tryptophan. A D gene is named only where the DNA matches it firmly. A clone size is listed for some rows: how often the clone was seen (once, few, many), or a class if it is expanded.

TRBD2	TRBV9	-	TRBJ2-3	TGTGCCAGCAGCGAGGGACTAGCTGCCCGCACAGATACGCAGTATTTT	CASSEGLAARTDTQYF
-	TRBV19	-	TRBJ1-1	TGTGCCAGTAGTACATCAGGGATTGCTGAAGCTTTCTTT	CASSTSGIAEAFF
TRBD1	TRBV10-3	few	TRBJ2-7	TGTGCCACCATGACAGGGAGCTCCTACGAGCAGTACTTC	CATMTGSSYEQYF
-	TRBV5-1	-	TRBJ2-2	TGCGCCAGCAGCTTGGTAACAGGTTCCACCGGGGAGCTGTTTTTT	CASSLVTGSTGELFF
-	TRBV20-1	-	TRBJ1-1	TGCAGTGCCCCTACAGTGACAGAAGCTTTCTTT	CSAPTVTEAFF
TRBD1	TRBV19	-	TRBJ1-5	TGTGCCAGTGCCCAGGACAGGGGTACGGGACAGCCCCAGCATTTT	CASAQDRGTGQPQHF
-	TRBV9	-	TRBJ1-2	TGTGCCAGCAGCAGGACAGTTTCTAACTATGGCTACACCTTC	CASSRTVSNYGYTF
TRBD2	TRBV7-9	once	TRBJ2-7	TGTGCCAGCAGCGCCGGGACTAGCGCATACTACGAGCAGTACTTC	CASSAGTSAYYEQYF
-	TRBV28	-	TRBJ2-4	TGTGCCAGCAGTTTCCACAGGGAAACCAAAAACATTCAGTACTTC	CASSFHRETKNIQYF
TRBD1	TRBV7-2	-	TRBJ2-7	TGTGCCAGCAGCGAACAGGGGGGTGAGCAGTACTTC	CASSEQGGEQYF
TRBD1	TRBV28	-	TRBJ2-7	TGTGCCAGCAGCTCGGACAGGGGGTATTACGAGCAGTACTTC	CASSSDRGYYEQYF
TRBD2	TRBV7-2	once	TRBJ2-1	TGTGCCAGCGTCCCGGGACTAGCGGTAGCCTACTCCTACAATGAGCAGTTCTTC	CASVPGLAVAYSYNEQFF
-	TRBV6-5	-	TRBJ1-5	TGTGCCAGCCGGGACATCCGTCAGCCCCAGCATTTT	CASRDIRQPQHF
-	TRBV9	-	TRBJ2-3	TGTGCCAGCAGCGTAGAGCCTCCGAGACTATGGGTGAAAACGCAGTATTTT	CASSVEPPRLWVKTQYF
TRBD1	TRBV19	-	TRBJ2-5	TGTGCCAGTAGTATAAGCGGGGACAGGGGGCAGCAAGAGACCCAGTACTTC	CASSISGDRGQQETQYF
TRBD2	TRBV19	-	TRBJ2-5	TGTGCGACGTCCCGACTAGCGGGCAATAGCGGGGAGACCCAGTACTTC	CATSRLAGNSGETQYF
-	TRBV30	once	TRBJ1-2	TGTGCCTGGAGTGTACGGAGGTCCGATGGCTACACCTTC	CAWSVRRSDGYTF
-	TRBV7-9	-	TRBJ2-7	TGTGCCAGCAGCTTTTCGGGGACCTACGAGCAGTACTTC	CASSFSGTYEQYF
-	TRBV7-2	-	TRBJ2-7	TGTGCCAGCAGCTTAGAGGCGCGGAGGGAGCAGTACTTC	CASSLEARREQYF
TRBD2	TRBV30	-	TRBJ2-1	TGTGCCTGGAGCGTCGGACTAGCGGCTTACAATGAGCAGTTCTTC	CAWSVGLAAYNEQFF
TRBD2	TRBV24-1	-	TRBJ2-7	TGTGCCACCAGTGATAGTCCTAGCGGGAGTAACGAGCAGTACTTC	CATSDSPSGSNEQYF
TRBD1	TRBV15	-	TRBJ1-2	TGTGCCACCGCGATGACAGGGGCGAATGGCTACACCTTC	CATAMTGANGYTF
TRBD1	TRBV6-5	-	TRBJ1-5	TGTGCCATCGGGAGGGGGCAAGAGAGCAATCAGCCCCAGCATTTT	CAIGRGQESNQPQHF
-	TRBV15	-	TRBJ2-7	TGTGCCACCGGCCGGGGAGCGGGTGTTGTGGAGCAGTACTTC	CATGRGAGVVEQYF
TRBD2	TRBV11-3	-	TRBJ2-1	TGTGCCAGCAGCCAGCGGGAGGGTTACAATGAGCAGTTCTTC	CASSQREGYNEQFF
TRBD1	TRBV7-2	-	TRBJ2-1	TGTGCCAGCAGCCCAAAGTCCTGGGACAGGGCGTCCAATGAGCAGTTCTTC	CASSPKSWDRASNEQFF
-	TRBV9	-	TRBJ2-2	TGTGCCAGCAGCGTCGGCGGAAGGAACACCGGGGAGCTGTTTTTT	CASSVGGRNTGELFF